Reported below is one TCR beta chain. This sample is part of a study of cytomegalovirus exposure and HLA in healthy donors. PCR used 60 Vbeta primers and 13 Jbeta primers. Sequenced by immunoSEQ multiplex PCR; TCRdb stores in-frame clones only, minus some. Seen here are around 140,000 clones, about 75% observed once, and the top ten hold about 1.5%. The CDR3 consists of 13 residues. The ends lost 6 bases at V and 6 bases at J; junction bases unmatched: 7. Germline V gene sequence: CDR1 MGHDK, CDR2 SYGVNS. The material sequenced was PBMCs. The chain combines TRBV25-1 with TRBJ1-2, with TRBD1 matching 7 bases. This receptor was taken from a woman aged 40 to 49 in good health and CMV-seronegative. CDR3 bases: TGTGCCAGCAGGACAGGGAAAACAAATGGCTACACCTTC. Translated, it gives CASRTGKTNGYTF.